The clone carrying this T cell receptor beta chain was found a few times. This sample was included in a study of blood T cells in healthy people across ages. Using a J-beta primer mix together with a sample-barcoded 5' primer, a second PCR was run for roughly 7 to 12 cycles. TCRdb used MiXCR to reprocess the 5' RACE reads, holding one entry per CDR3 protein. Among hundreds of thousands of distinct CDR3 sequences, about 54% were seen once, and the ten largest hold 30% to 40%. This sequence originates from a man aged 55-75 years in good health. Sequencing input: blood.

The CDR3 region has the DNA TGTGCCAGCAGCCAAGAATTATCGCTAGCTGGCTACACCTTC. Translation: CASSQELSLAGYTF. The rearrangement uses TRBV14 and TRBJ1-2; D is unresolved. Germline-derived CDR1 and CDR2 are SGHDN and FVKESK. The V end lost 0 bases, the J end lost 7 bases, and 12 bases lay between the germline ends. The CDR3 length is 14 residues.